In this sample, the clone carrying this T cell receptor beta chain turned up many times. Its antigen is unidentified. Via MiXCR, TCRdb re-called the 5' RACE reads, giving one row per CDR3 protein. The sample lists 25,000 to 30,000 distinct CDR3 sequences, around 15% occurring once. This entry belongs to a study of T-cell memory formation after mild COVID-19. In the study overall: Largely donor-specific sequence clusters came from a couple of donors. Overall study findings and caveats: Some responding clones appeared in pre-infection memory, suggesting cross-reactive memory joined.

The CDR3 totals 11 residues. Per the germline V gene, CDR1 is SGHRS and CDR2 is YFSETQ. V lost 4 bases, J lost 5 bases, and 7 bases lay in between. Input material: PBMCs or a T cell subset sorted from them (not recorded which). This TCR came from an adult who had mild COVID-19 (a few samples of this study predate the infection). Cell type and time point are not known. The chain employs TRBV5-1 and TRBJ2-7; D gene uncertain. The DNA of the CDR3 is TGCGCCAGCAGCCTTTCCCACGAGCAGTACTTC. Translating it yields CASSLSHEQYF.